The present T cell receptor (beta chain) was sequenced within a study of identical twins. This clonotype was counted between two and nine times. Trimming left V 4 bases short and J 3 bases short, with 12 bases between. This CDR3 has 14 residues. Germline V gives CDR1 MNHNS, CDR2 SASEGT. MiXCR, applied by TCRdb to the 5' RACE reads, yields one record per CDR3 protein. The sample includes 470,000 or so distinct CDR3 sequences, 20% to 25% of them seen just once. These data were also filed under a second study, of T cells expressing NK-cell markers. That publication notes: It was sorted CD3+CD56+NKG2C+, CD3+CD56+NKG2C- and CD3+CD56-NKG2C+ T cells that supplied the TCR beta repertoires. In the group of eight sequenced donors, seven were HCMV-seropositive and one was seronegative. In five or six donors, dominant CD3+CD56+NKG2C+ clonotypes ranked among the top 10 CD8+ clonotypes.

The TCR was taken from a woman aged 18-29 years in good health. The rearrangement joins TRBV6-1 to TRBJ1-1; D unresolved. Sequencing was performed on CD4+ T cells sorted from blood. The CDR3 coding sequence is TGTGCCAGCAGTGCCAGGAGAGACCACACTGAAGCTTTCTTT. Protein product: CASSARRDHTEAFF.